The 26 T cell receptor beta chains listed next were all sequenced from one sample in a study of blood T cells in healthy people across ages. The use of a sample-barcoded 5' primer and a J-beta primer mix characterized a second PCR of roughly 7 to 12 cycles. MiXCR was run by TCRdb on the 5' RACE reads, yielding one entry per CDR3 protein. The data contain more than 1.4 million distinct CDR3 sequences, about 43% of them singletons. Sequences were obtained from blood. The receptors derive from a woman aged 18-35 years in good health.

This clonotype was detected once. The rearrangement links TRBV7-9 to TRBJ2-5; 9 nucleotides match TRBD2. Near its end, the DNA agrees better with TRBJ2-7, so the J call may be wrong. The CDR3 is 18 amino acids. The V gene's germline CDR1 is SEHNR and CDR2 FQNEAQ (reference sequence). The CDR3 loop is CASSFSAGGRYLGYEQYF. In DNA form, the CDR3 reads TGTGCCAGCAGCTTTTCAGCGGGGGGTCGGTATTTAGGCTACGAGCAGTACTTC.

A few counts support this clonotype. The gene calls are TRBV9 and TRBJ2-5; TRBD1 matches 10 bases. The CDR3 spans 17 residues. V lost 0 bases and J lost 11; bases outside the gene matches: 16. The germline V gene has CDR1 SGDLS and CDR2 YYNGEE. The CDR3 loop reads CASSVGGGTGVYNEQYF. The CDR3 nucleotides read TGTGCCAGCAGCGTAGGAGGTGGGACAGGGGTTTACAATGAGCAGTACTTC.

In nucleotides, the CDR3 is TGTGCCAGCAGCCAAGAATTTGGACAGGCAAAAAGAGGATATGGCTACACCTTC. It translates to CASSQEFGQAKRGYGYTF. The chain joins TRBV3-1 to TRBJ1-2; TRBD1 agrees at 7 bases. This CDR3 spans 18 amino acids. V was clipped by 0 bases and J by 5 bases; unmatched bases: 15. Germline V gene lookup returns CDR1 LGHDT and CDR2 YNNKEL (reference sequence).

In its sample, this clonotype was seen many times. This chain links TRBV10-3 with TRBJ1-5; 10 bases fit TRBD1. Germline CDR1 and CDR2: ENHRY and SYGVKD. The CDR3 spans 15 residues. Unmatched junction bases numbered 7, after V lost 9 bases and J lost 2 bases. CDR3 sequence: CAIGDRGGGNQPQHF. CDR3 bases: TGTGCCATAGGGGACAGGGGAGGGGGCAATCAGCCCCAGCATTTT.

This clonotype has a handful of counts. V usage is TRBV28 and J usage is TRBJ2-3, with a possible D match to TRBD1 (6 bases). Looked up from germline, CDR1 is MDHEN and CDR2 is SYDVKM. V was clipped by 8 bases and J by 0 bases, with 15 bases between them. The CDR3 has 15 residues. This CDR3 is CASPPPTGSTDTQYF. Here the CDR3 DNA reads TGTGCCAGCCCTCCCCCGACAGGTAGCACAGATACGCAGTATTTT.

The chain joins TRBV20-1 to TRBJ1-4, with a tentative D call TRBD1 (5 bases). The CDR3 sequence is 16 residues long. Germline CDR1 DFQATT, CDR2 SNEGSKA (reference sequence). V was cut by 3 bases and J by 1 base, with 15 bases left in between. CDR3 sequence: CSASGVSRGTNEKLFF. CDR3 sequence (DNA): TGCAGTGCTAGCGGAGTGTCGAGGGGAACTAATGAAAAACTGTTTTTT.

V gene TRBV12-3 or TRBV12-4 combines with J gene TRBJ2-7; D is possibly TRBD1 (5 bases). The V and J ends lost 5 bases and 8 bases respectively, with 13 bases between them. This CDR3 contains 12 residues. CDR3 residues: CASSGARRKQYF. In DNA, the CDR3 is TGTGCCAGCAGTGGGGCACGACGGAAGCAGTACTTC.

This chain uses TRBV20-1 with TRBJ2-4; TRBD2 matches 9 bases. The DNA end favors TRBJ2-7, so the J call may be wrong. The CDR3 covers 14 residues. Germline V lookup: CDR1 DFQATT, CDR2 SNEGSKA (reference sequence). The CDR3 nucleotides read TGCAGTGCTAGACTTCCTAGCGGGAACTACGAGCAGTACTTC. Residues: CSARLPSGNYEQYF.

The chain recombines TRBV3-1 with TRBJ1-1; D is unresolved. Trimming shortened V by 3 bases and J by 4 bases, and 9 bases separated the two germline ends. Germline V CDR1 and CDR2: LGHDT, YNNKEL (reference sequence). The CDR3 has 13 residues. The chain's CDR3 is CASSQMAGTEAFF. The CDR3 DNA reads TGTGCCAGCAGCCAGATGGCGGGCACTGAAGCTTTCTTT.

This clonotype was seen more than once but under ten times. The chain joins TRBV7-3 to TRBJ2-4, with 10 bases lining up with TRBD2. The ends lost 4 bases at V and 7 bases at J; junction bases unmatched: 19. Germline CDR1 is SGHTA and CDR2 is FQGTGA. The CDR3 spans 19 residues. CDR3 protein: CASSSPDVAGGDYPNIQYF. The CDR3 DNA reads TGTGCCAGCAGCTCGCCGGATGTAGCGGGGGGAGACTACCCCAACATTCAGTACTTC. Combining the CDR3 with reference TRBV7-3 and TRBJ2-4 gives the whole variable domain GAGVSQTPSNKVTEKGKYVELRCDPISGHTALYWYRQSLGQGPEFLIYFQGTGAADDSGLPNDRFFAVRPEGSVSTLKIQRTERGDSAVYLCASSSPDVAGGDYPNIQYFGAGTRLSVL.

This chain joins TRBV3-1 and TRBJ2-4; TRBD2 is a possible D gene (5 bases). Germline CDR1 reads LGHDT; CDR2 reads YNNKEL (reference sequence). The CDR3 covers 13 residues. Deletions cut 0 bases from V and 13 bases from J, with 13 bases between. CDR3: CASSQESGLEQYF. CDR3 DNA sequence: TGTGCCAGCAGCCAAGAATCGGGGTTGGAGCAGTACTTC.

This clonotype has a handful of counts. Just one base apart from a much larger clone, this may be a read error. This chain uses TRBV7-2 with TRBJ2-1; no definite D call. The CDR3 spans 17 residues. CDR1 and CDR2 from the germline V gene are SGHTA and FQGNSA. Trimming stripped 1 base from V and 5 bases from J, with 18 bases between. DNA for the CDR3: TGTGCCAGCAGCTTAGTGGCCCGCGCCGCCCCGGACAATGAGCAGTTCTTC. Translated, it gives CASSLVARAAPDNEQFF.

The V gene is TRBV5-1, the J gene TRBJ2-5; D might be TRBD1 (7 bases). The J call is doubtful: the DNA matches TRBJ2-7 better. Germline CDR1 reads SGHRS; CDR2 reads YFSETQ. The CDR3 is 15 residues long. CDR3 loop: CASSFGGDSHCEQYF. CDR3 sequence (DNA): TGCGCCAGCAGCTTCGGAGGGGACAGCCACTGCGAGCAGTACTTC.

This chain connects TRBV29-1 to TRBJ2-1; 11 bases map to TRBD1. The CDR3 runs 17 residues. Germline V gives CDR1 SQVTM, CDR2 ANQGSEA. The ends lost 7 bases at V and 5 bases at J; junction bases unmatched: 16. CDR3 coding DNA: TGCAGCGGCGAAAGCTGGACAGGGGGCATGCCTCACAATGAGCAGTTCTTC. It specifies CSGESWTGGMPHNEQFF.

V and J are TRBV10-3 and TRBJ2-2; tentatively, D is TRBD1 or TRBD2 (6 bases each). V lost 5 bases, J lost 3 bases, and 16 bases lay in between. CDR1 is ENHRY, CDR2 SYGVKD, per germline. CDR3 length: 16 amino acids. The CDR3 bases are TGTGCCATCAGTACCAACCGGGGGCCGCACACCGGGGAGCTGTTTTTT. Translation gives CAISTNRGPHTGELFF.

This clonotype came up once. J is TRBJ2-5 and V is TRBV11-2; TRBD2 aligns across 9 bases. This CDR3 comprises 17 residues. With 0 bases clipped from V and 5 bases from J, the junction kept 10 bases outside the gene matches. The germline gives CDR1 SGHAT, CDR2 FQNNGV. The CDR3 DNA is TGTGCCAGCAGCTTAGATTGGTTTAGCGGGAGTGAGGAGACCCAGTACTTC. It is translated as CASSLDWFSGSEETQYF.

The chain employs TRBV6-5 and TRBJ2-1; 7 nucleotides align to TRBD2. The junction had 4 bases not matched to a gene; V was cut back by 0 bases and J by 5 bases. CDR1 and CDR2 from the germline V gene are MNHEY and SVGAGI. The CDR3 totals 15 residues. CDR3 loop: CASSYSWGGDNEQFF. The CDR3 DNA sequence: TGTGCCAGCAGTTACTCTTGGGGGGGGGACAATGAGCAGTTCTTC.

As DNA, the CDR3 is TGCGCCAGCAGCTCCTCGACAGCGACTGGAAACACCATATATTTT. Its translation: CASSSSTATGNTIYF. The V call is TRBV5-1, the J call TRBJ1-3; TRBD1 is a possible D gene (5 bases). The V gene's germline CDR1 is SGHRS and CDR2 YFSETQ. The CDR3 has 15 amino acids. V dropped 3 bases and J dropped 2 bases, with 12 bases sitting between them.

CDR3 in amino acids: CASSLYPGGEKLFF. CDR3 bases: TGTGCCAGCAGTTTATATCCGGGGGGTGAAAAACTGTTTTTT. The rearrangement joins TRBV28 to TRBJ1-4; a possible D gene is TRBD1 (5 bases). The CDR3 sequence is 14 residues long. Germline loops: CDR1 MDHEN, CDR2 SYDVKM. V dropped 1 base and J dropped 7 bases, with 10 bases sitting between them. The complete variable domain, with remaining parts taken from reference TRBV28 and TRBJ1-4, reads DVKVTQSSRYLVKRTGEKVFLECVQDMDHENMFWYRQDPGLGLRLIYFSYDVKMKEKGDIPEGYSVSREKKERFSLILESASTNQTSMYLCASSLYPGGEKLFFGSGTQLSVL.

This clonotype was counted many times. The chain uses TRBV20-1 and TRBJ2-3; D unresolved. Trimming shortened V by 0 bases and J by 5 bases, and 12 bases separated the two germline ends. The length of the CDR3 is 14 residues. The germline gives CDR1 DFQATT, CDR2 SNEGSKA (reference sequence). The CDR3 loop is CSAREPVAGDTQYF. The CDR3 nucleotides read TGCAGTGCTAGAGAGCCCGTTGCCGGAGATACGCAGTATTTT.

This clonotype was picked up many times. This sequence joins TRBV12-3 or TRBV12-4 and TRBJ2-2; D is perhaps TRBD1 (5 bases). This CDR3 is built from 21 residues. V was trimmed by 2 bases and J by 0 bases, leaving 25 bases between them. The CDR3: CASSLIVRPFSGRANTGELFF. In DNA, the CDR3 is TGTGCCAGCAGTTTAATAGTTAGGCCCTTTTCAGGGCGCGCGAACACCGGGGAGCTGTTTTTT.

The chain recombines TRBV6-6 with TRBJ2-6; D ambiguous. CDR1 and CDR2 from the germline V gene are MNHNY and SVGAGI (reference sequence). The CDR3 runs to 15 residues. Trimming removed 6 bases from V and 4 bases from J, with 13 bases in between. The CDR3 nucleotides read TGTGCCAGCAGCTTTCGATCCGAAGGGGCCAACGTCCTGACTTTC. Translation: CASSFRSEGANVLTF.

This clonotype was recorded at least ten times. The genes are TRBV29-1 and TRBJ1-1, with no clear D. The CDR3 contains 12 residues. V was trimmed by 3 bases and J by 0 bases, leaving 5 bases between them. CDR1 and CDR2 from the germline V gene are SQVTM and ANQGSEA. For the CDR3, the DNA is TGCAGCGTTGAGGGGATGAACACTGAAGCTTTCTTT. Translated, it gives CSVEGMNTEAFF. Full variable domain (outside the CDR3, taken from reference TRBV29-1 and TRBJ1-1): SAVISQKPSRDICQRGTSLTIQCQVDSQVTMMFWYRQQPGQSLTLIATANQGSEATYESGFVIDKFPISRPNLTFSTLTVSNMSPEDSSIYLCSVEGMNTEAFFGQGTRLTVV.

This rearrangement joins TRBV5-1 to TRBJ2-1; D may be TRBD1 or TRBD2 (6 bases each). Germline CDR1 reads SGHRS; CDR2 reads YFSETQ. Trimming pared 3 bases from V and 6 bases from J, leaving 13 bases between. The CDR3 is 14 amino acids. Here the CDR3 reads CASSWGAGTNEQFF. The CDR3 DNA reads as TGCGCCAGCAGCTGGGGGGCAGGGACCAATGAGCAGTTCTTC.

The chain joins TRBV4-1 to TRBJ2-4, with D hard to call. This CDR3 has 17 residues. Germline V gene lookup returns CDR1 MGHRA and CDR2 YSYEKL. V dropped 0 bases and J dropped 13 bases, with 25 bases sitting between them. In DNA, the CDR3 is TGCGCCAGCAGCCAAGATGGAGTTATGAGCTCCTACAATGAGCAGTACTTC. It is translated as CASSQDGVMSSYNEQYF.

In its sample, this clonotype was seen a few times. V is TRBV20-1 and J is TRBJ2-3; 8 positions match TRBD1. The CDR3 length is 18 residues. V gave up 6 bases and J gave up 0 bases; unmatched junction bases: 17. The germline V gene encodes CDR1 DFQATT and CDR2 SNEGSKA (reference sequence). The CDR3 DNA is TGCAGTGCCCGGCGACGACAGGGGCCCCAGACTAGCACAGATACGCAGTATTTT. This translates into CSARRRQGPQTSTDTQYF.